This T cell receptor (beta chain) was identified in a study of shared clonotypes between healthy human individuals. Looked up from germline, CDR1 is MNHNY and CDR2 is SVGAGI (reference sequence). Trimming pared 4 bases from V and 8 bases from J, leaving 14 bases between. This CDR3 has 13 residues. The protocol was immunoSEQ multiplex PCR, while the TCRdb copy is restricted to in-frame clones and leaves out a portion. Among about 710,000 clones listed, about two thirds were seen once. V gene TRBV6-6 combines with J gene TRBJ1-2; D is unclear. Sequenced material: memory CD4+ T cells sorted from blood. Regarding subset: CD45RA-negative fraction. The sequence was obtained from a woman in her twenties or thirties in good health. The CDR3 bases are TGTGCCAGCAGTTCGGATCTCTTAACGGGCTACACCTTC. Protein sequence: CASSSDLLTGYTF.